Shown below are 18 T cell receptor beta chains from a single sample sequenced in a study of T-cell memory formation after mild COVID-19. TCRdb used MiXCR to reprocess the 5' RACE reads, holding one entry per CDR3 protein. The table has under 450,000 distinct CDR3 sequences, about 15% seen once; the top ten hold less than 25%. The sequencing input was PBMCs or a T cell subset sorted from them (not recorded which). The source of these receptors is a man between 18 and 29 years old who had mild COVID-19 (a few samples of this study predate the infection). Cell type and time point are not known.

The chain joins TRBV21-1 to TRBJ2-7; the table's D call TRBD2 went unverified against the DNA. TRBV21-1 represents a pseudogene. CDR3 size: 16 residues. CDR3 residues: CASSKEGGGVSYEQYV. The CDR3 DNA reads TGTGCCAGCAGCAAAGAGGGCGGGGGGGTTTCCTACGAGCAGTACGTC.

This clonotype has a handful of counts. The V call is TRBV7-2, the J call TRBJ1-2; 9 nucleotides match TRBD1. The V gene's germline CDR1 is SGHTA and CDR2 FQGNSA. The CDR3 sequence is 17 residues long. V shed 2 bases and J 6 bases; nucleotides not matched to a gene: 13. CDR3 coding DNA: TGTGCCAGCAGCTTAAATGGAGCGGCCAGGACAGGGGATGGCTACACCTTC. This codes for CASSLNGAARTGDGYTF.

Concerning this clonotype: Being one base from a much bigger clone, this may be a read error. The J gene is TRBJ1-1, the V gene TRBV7-9; perhaps TRBD1 as D (6 bases). V gave up 1 base and J gave up 3 bases, with 9 bases separating them. The CDR3 consists of 14 residues. Germline CDR1 SEHNR, CDR2 FQNEAQ (reference sequence). The CDR3 region is CASSLEGGHTEAFF. The DNA of the CDR3 is TGTGCCAGCAGCTTAGAGGGGGGGCACACTGAAGCTTTCTTT.

This clonotype was seen a few times. The rearrangement uses TRBV9 and TRBJ2-3, with 10 bases matching TRBD2. Germline V gives CDR1 SGDLS, CDR2 YYNGEE. The CDR3 contains 16 residues. With 4 bases clipped from V and 1 base from J, the junction kept 6 bases outside the gene matches. The DNA for the CDR3 is TGTGCCAGCAGCAGGGGTAGCGGGGGGCGCACAGATACGCAGTATTTT. This sequence encodes CASSRGSGGRTDTQYF.

A few counts support this clonotype. The chain recombines TRBV10-3 with TRBJ2-1; either TRBD1 or TRBD2 may fit D (5 bases each). Trimming pared 9 bases from V and 4 bases from J, leaving 19 bases between. Germline V gene lookup returns CDR1 ENHRY and CDR2 SYGVKD. This CDR3 spans 15 amino acids. CDR3 DNA sequence: TGTGCCATTGGCCCCGGGTGGGGGAAATACAATGAGCAGTTCTTC. This translates into CAIGPGWGKYNEQFF.

Only a few counts were recorded for this clonotype. The rearrangement links TRBV7-9 to TRBJ2-3; D is perhaps TRBD2 (6 bases). The CDR3 totals 14 residues. The V end lost 7 bases, the J end lost 0 bases, and 11 bases lay between the germline ends. The germline V gene has CDR1 SEHNR and CDR2 FQNEAQ (reference sequence). The CDR3 nucleotides are TGTGCCAGCACCGGGACTGAGAGCACAGATACGCAGTATTTT. It is translated as CASTGTESTDTQYF.

There are a few counts of this clonotype. V is TRBV5-1 and J is TRBJ2-5; 10 bases match TRBD1. Per germline, CDR1 SGHRS and CDR2 YFSETQ. The V and J ends lost 4 bases and 5 bases, in that order; junction bases with no gene match: 8. This CDR3 comprises 15 residues. CDR3 DNA: TGCGCCAGCAGCCCGACAGGGGGCATCGAGGAGACCCAGTACTTC. This gives the protein CASSPTGGIEETQYF.

The chain is built from TRBV7-3 and TRBJ2-3; unclear D gene. The CDR3 runs to 14 residues. V gave up 4 bases and J gave up 4 bases, with 12 bases separating them. Germline V gene lookup returns CDR1 SGHTA and CDR2 FQGTGA. CDR3 residues: CASSYHAGADTQYF. The CDR3 DNA sequence: TGTGCCAGCAGCTACCACGCCGGTGCAGATACGCAGTATTTT.

This clonotype was observed a single time. This chain joins TRBV27 and TRBJ2-1, with D perhaps TRBD2 (6 bases). In germline, CDR1 is MNHEY, CDR2 SMNVEV (reference sequence). The CDR3 is made up of 15 amino acids. Trimming shortened V by 7 bases and J by 6 bases, and 19 bases separated the two germline ends. The CDR3 sequence: CASTKPGTPSNEQFF. The CDR3 coding sequence is TGTGCCAGCACCAAGCCGGGGACTCCTAGCAATGAGCAGTTCTTC.

The CDR3 nucleotides are TGTGCCAGCAGCTTAGATCGGGCAGGACTTAACTACGAGCAGTACTTC. This encodes CASSLDRAGLNYEQYF. The chain employs TRBV11-2 and TRBJ2-7, with a weak D call TRBD2 (5 bases). Germline CDR1 SGHAT, CDR2 FQNNGV. Between the trimmed V and J ends, which lost 0 bases and 3 bases, there was a span of 15 bases. The CDR3 runs to 16 residues. The variable domain in full, with the rest retrieved from reference TRBV11-2 and TRBJ2-7, is EAGVAQSPRYKIIEKRQSVAFWCNPISGHATLYWYQQILGQGPKLLIQFQNNGVVDDSQLPKDRFSAERLKGVDSTLKIQPAKLEDSAVYLCASSLDRAGLNYEQYFGPGTRLTVT.

The CDR3 is CASSAPRGGQAIDYNEQFF. CDR3 sequence (DNA): TGTGCCAGCAGCGCGCCCCGCGGGGGACAGGCGATAGATTACAATGAGCAGTTCTTC. This chain connects TRBV9 to TRBJ2-1; tentative D call: TRBD1 (8 bases). Germline assignment: CDR1 SGDLS and CDR2 YYNGEE. Trimming took 3 bases from V and 4 from J, leaving 26 bases between them. This CDR3 is 19 amino acids long.

This clonotype was observed a few times. This CDR3 reads CSAREGSWNTEAFF. Here the CDR3 DNA reads TGCAGTGCTAGAGAGGGAAGTTGGAACACTGAAGCTTTCTTT. The chain has TRBV20-1 and TRBJ1-1; D gene ambiguous. The germline V and J ends were trimmed by 0 bases and 1 base, with 9 bases remaining between them. CDR1 DFQATT and CDR2 SNEGSKA come from the germline V gene (reference sequence). The CDR3 sequence is 14 residues long.

This rearrangement joins TRBV7-2 to TRBJ2-7; the match to TRBD1 covers 7 bases. V lost 7 bases to trimming and J lost 6 bases; unmatched junction nucleotides: 12. Germline V gene sequence: CDR1 SGHTA, CDR2 FQGNSA. The CDR3 is 14 amino acids. The CDR3 DNA sequence: TGTGCCAGCACGATGCCCGGACAGGACCCCGAGCAGTACTTC. This gives the protein CASTMPGQDPEQYF.

This chain uses TRBV7-9 with TRBJ2-5, with D tentatively TRBD1 (6 bases). Looked up from germline, CDR1 is SEHNR and CDR2 is FQNEAQ (reference sequence). The V and J ends lost 3 bases and 3 bases respectively, with 11 bases between them. The length of the CDR3 is 14 residues. CDR3 sequence (DNA): TGTGCCAGCAGCTTCGGGACATACGAAGAGACCCAGTACTTC. This gives the protein CASSFGTYEETQYF.

This chain joins TRBV29-1 and TRBJ1-4; a possible D gene is TRBD1 (6 bases). The CDR3 sequence is 15 residues long. Germline values: CDR1 SQVTM, CDR2 ANQGSEA. Trimming left V 4 bases short and J 0 bases short, with 12 bases between. CDR3: CSVGPQGSTNEKLFF. The CDR3 nucleotides read TGCAGCGTTGGGCCACAGGGATCAACTAATGAAAAACTGTTTTTT.

The gene calls are TRBV6-5 and TRBJ2-5, with 8 bases that match TRBD1. The CDR3 sequence is 14 residues long. In germline, CDR1 is MNHEY, CDR2 SVGAGI. J lost 5 bases, V lost 5 bases, and 7 bases had no gene match. The CDR3 nucleotides are TGTGCCAGCAGTGTTCCAGGGGGCTGGGAGACCCAGTACTTC. Translation gives CASSVPGGWETQYF.

This clonotype was observed a handful of times. This rearrangement joins TRBV5-1 to TRBJ2-3, with 8 bases identical to TRBD2. The CDR3 contains 16 residues. Germline trimming cut 0 bases from V and 6 bases from J; bases unmatched to any gene: 9. Germline V gives CDR1 SGHRS, CDR2 YFSETQ. DNA of the CDR3: TGCGCCAGCAGCTTGGCGACTGGCGGGGGGATTGATACGCAGTATTTT. Protein product: CASSLATGGGIDTQYF.

This chain links TRBV12-3 or TRBV12-4 with TRBJ1-4; D remains ambiguous. Trimming took off 3 bases at V and 5 bases at J, with 7 bases between the two ends. CDR3 length: 13 amino acids. CDR3 residues: CASSLSGNEKLFF. The CDR3 coding sequence is TGTGCCAGCAGTTTGTCGGGGAATGAAAAACTGTTTTTT.